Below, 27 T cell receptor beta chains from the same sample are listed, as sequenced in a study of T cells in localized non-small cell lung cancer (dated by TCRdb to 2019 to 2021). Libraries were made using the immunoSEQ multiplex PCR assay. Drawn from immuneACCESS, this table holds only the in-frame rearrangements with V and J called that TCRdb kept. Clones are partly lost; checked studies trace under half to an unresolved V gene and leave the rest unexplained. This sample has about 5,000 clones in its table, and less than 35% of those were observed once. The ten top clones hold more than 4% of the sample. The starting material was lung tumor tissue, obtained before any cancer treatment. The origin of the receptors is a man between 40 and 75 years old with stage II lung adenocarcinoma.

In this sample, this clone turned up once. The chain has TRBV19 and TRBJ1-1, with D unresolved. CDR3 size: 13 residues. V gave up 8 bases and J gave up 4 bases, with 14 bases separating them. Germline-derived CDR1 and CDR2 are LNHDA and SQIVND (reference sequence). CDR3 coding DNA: TGTGCCAGTCTACTCCCGGGGAGCACTGAAGCTTTCTTT. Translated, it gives CASLLPGSTEAFF.

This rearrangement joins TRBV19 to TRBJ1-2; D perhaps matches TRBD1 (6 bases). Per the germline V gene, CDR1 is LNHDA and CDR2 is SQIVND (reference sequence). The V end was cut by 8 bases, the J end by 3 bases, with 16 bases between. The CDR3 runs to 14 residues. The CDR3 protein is CASDGRGRDYGYTF. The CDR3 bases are TGTGCCAGTGACGGACGGGGGCGAGACTATGGCTACACCTTC.

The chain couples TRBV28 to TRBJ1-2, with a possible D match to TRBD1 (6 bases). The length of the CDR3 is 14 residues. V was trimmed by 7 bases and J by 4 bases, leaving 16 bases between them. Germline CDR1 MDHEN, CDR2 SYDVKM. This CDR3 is CASTDFTGPYGYTF. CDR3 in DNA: TGTGCCAGCACCGACTTTACAGGGCCCTATGGCTACACCTTC.

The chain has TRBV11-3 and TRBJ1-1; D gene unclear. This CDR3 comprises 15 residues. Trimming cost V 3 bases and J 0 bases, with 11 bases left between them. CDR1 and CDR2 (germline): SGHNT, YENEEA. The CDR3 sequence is CASSLEFGVNTEAFF. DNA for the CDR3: TGTGCCAGCAGCTTGGAATTCGGGGTGAACACTGAAGCTTTCTTT.

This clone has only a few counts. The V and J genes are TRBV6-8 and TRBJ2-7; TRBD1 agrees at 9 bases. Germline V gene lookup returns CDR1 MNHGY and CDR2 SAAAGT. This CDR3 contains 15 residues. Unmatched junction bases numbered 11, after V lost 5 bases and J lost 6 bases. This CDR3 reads CASSRFGTGIREQYF. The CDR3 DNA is TGTGCCAGCAGTCGTTTCGGGACAGGGATTCGCGAGCAGTACTTC.

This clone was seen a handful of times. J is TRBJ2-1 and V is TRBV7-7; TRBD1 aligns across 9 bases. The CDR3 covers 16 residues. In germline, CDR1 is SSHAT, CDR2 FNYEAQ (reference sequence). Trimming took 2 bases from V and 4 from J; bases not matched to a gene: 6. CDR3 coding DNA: TGTGCCAGCAGCTTACAGCACAGGGGGCCTTACAATGAGCAGTTCTTC. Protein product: CASSLQHRGPYNEQFF.

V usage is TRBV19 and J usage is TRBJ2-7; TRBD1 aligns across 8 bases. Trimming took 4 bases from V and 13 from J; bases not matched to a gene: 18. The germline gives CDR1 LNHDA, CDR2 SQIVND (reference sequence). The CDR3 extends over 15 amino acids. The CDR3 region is CASSTGGLTYESIYF. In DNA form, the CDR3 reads TGTGCCAGTAGTACAGGGGGCCTCACCTACGAGTCAATTTACTTC.

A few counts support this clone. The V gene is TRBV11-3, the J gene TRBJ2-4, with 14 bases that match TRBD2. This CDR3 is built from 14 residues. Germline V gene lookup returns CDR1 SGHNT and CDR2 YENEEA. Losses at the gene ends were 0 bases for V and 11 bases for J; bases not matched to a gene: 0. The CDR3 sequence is CASSLEGLAGVQYF. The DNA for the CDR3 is TGTGCCAGCAGCTTAGAGGGACTAGCGGGAGTTCAGTACTTC.

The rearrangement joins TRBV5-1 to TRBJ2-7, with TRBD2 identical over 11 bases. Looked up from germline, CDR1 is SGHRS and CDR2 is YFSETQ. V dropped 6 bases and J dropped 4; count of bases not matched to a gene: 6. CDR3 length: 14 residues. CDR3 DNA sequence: TGCGCCAGCAATCCCGGGACTAGCGGTTACGAGCAGTACTTC. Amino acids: CASNPGTSGYEQYF.

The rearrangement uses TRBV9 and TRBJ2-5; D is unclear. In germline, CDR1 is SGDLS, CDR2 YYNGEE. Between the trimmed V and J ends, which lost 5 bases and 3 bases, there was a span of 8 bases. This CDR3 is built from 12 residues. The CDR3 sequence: CASSESEETQYF. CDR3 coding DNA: TGTGCCAGCAGTGAATCAGAAGAGACCCAGTACTTC.

CDR3 amino acids: CASSALVGETQYF. For the CDR3, the DNA is TGTGCCAGTAGTGCTCTAGTTGGAGAGACCCAGTACTTC. The gene calls are TRBV19 and TRBJ2-5; D ambiguous. Germline loops: CDR1 LNHDA, CDR2 SQIVND (reference sequence). This CDR3 comprises 13 residues. V was trimmed by 5 bases and J by 4 bases, leaving 11 bases between them.

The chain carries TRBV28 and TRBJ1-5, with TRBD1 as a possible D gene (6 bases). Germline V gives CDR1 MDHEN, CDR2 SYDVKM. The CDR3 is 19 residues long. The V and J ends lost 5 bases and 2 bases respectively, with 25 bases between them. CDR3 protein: CASSTTPTLDRTGNQPQHF. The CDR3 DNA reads TGTGCCAGCAGTACTACCCCGACGCTCGACAGGACAGGCAATCAGCCCCAGCATTTT.

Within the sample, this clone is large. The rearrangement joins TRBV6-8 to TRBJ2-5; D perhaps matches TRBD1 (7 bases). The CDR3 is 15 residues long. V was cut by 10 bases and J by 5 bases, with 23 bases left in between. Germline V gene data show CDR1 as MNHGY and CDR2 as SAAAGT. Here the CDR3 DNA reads TGTGCCATCGGGGGACAGCAACCCGGCGGGGAGACCCAGTACTTC. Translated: CAIGGQQPGGETQYF.

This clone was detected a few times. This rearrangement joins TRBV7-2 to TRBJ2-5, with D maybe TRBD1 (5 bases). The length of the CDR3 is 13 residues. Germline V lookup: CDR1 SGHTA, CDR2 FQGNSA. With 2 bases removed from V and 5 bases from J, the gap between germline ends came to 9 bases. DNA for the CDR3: TGTGCCAGCAGCTTACAGGGATGGGAGACCCAGTACTTC. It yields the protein CASSLQGWETQYF.

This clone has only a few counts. CDR3 nucleotide sequence: TGCACCAGCAGCCATAACAGGCTACCCCCAACTAATGAAAAACTGTTTTTT. This gives the protein CTSSHNRLPPTNEKLFF. The chain links TRBV1 to TRBJ1-4; TRBD1 is the table's D call, not checked against the DNA. TRBV1 is noted as a pseudogene. This CDR3 has 17 residues.

The CDR3 DNA follows: TGCAGCGCCGGTGGGACTAGCAACTACAATGAGCAGTTCTTC. Translated: CSAGGTSNYNEQFF. V usage is TRBV29-1 and J usage is TRBJ2-1; TRBD2 agrees at 9 bases. CDR1 and CDR2 from the germline V gene are SQVTM and ANQGSEA. V lost 7 bases, J lost 3 bases, and 7 bases stayed unmatched. The CDR3 is 14 amino acids.

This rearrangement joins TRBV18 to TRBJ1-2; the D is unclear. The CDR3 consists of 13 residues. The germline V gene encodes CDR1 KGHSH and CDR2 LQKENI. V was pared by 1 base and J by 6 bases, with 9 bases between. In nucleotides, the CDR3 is TGTGCCAGCTCACCACTGGGGTGGGATGGCTACACCTTC. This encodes CASSPLGWDGYTF.

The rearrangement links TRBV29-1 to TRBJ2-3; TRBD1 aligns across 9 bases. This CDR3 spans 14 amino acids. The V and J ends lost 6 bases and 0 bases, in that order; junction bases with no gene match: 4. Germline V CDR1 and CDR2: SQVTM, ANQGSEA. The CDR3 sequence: CSVVQGASTDTQYF. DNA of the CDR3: TGCAGCGTGGTACAGGGGGCCAGCACAGATACGCAGTATTTT.

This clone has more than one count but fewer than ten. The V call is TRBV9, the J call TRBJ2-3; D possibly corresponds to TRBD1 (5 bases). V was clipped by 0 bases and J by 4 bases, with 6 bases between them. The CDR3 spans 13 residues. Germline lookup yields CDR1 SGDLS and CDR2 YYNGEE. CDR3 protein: CASSVGGADTQYF. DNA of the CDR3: TGTGCCAGCAGCGTAGGGGGCGCAGATACGCAGTATTTT.

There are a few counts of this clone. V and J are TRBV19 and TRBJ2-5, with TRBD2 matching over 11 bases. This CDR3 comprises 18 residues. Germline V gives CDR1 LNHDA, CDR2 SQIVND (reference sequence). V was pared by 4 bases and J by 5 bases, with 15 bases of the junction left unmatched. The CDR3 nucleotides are TGTGCCAGTAGTACCTCCTCGAGACTAGCGGGATTACCGGAGACCCAGTACTTC. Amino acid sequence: CASSTSSRLAGLPETQYF.

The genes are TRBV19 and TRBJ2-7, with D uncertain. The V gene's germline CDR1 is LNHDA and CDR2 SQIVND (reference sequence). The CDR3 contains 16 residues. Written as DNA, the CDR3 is TGTGCTACCCGATGGAGTTCTCCTTCCCCCTACTACGAGCAGTACTTC. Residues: CATRWSSPSPYYEQYF.

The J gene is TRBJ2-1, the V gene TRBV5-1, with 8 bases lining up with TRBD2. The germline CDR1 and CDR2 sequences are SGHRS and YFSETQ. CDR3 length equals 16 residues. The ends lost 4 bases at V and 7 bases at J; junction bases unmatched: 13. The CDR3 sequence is CASSILGGLGVNEQFF. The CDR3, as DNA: TGCGCCAGCAGCATCCTAGGGGGACTAGGGGTTAATGAGCAGTTCTTC.

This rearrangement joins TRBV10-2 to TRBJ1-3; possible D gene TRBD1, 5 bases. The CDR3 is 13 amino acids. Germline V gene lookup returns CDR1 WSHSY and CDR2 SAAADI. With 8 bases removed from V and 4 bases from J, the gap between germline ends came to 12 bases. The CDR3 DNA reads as TGCGCCAGCGGGGGAGCGGCGGGAAACACCATATATTTT. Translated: CASGGAAGNTIYF.

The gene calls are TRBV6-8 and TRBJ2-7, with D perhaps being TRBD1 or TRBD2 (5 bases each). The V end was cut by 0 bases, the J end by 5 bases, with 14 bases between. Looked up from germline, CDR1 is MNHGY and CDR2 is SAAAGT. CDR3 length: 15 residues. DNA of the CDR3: TGTGCCAGCAGTTACTCAGGTACGGGGACCCACGAGCAGTACTTC. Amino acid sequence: CASSYSGTGTHEQYF.

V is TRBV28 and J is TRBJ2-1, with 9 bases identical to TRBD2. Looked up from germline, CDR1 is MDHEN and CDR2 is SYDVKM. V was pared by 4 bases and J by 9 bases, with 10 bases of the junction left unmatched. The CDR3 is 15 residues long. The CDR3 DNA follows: TGTGCCAGCAGTTCCCGCGGGGGGGTTAAGGGTGAGCAGTTCTTC. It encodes CASSSRGGVKGEQFF.

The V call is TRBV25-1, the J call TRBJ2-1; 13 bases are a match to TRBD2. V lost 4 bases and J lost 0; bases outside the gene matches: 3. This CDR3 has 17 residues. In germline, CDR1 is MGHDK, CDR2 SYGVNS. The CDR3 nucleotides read TGTGCCAGCAGTGCCCGACTAGCGGGAGGCTCCTACAATGAGCAGTTCTTC. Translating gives CASSARLAGGSYNEQFF.

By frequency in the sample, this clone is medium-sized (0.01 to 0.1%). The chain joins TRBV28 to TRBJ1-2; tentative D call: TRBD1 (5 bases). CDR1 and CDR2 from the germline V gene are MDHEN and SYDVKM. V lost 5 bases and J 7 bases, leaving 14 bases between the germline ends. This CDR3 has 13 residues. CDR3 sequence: CASSGAGSGGYTF. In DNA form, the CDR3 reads TGTGCCAGCAGTGGGGCAGGGAGTGGTGGCTACACCTTC.